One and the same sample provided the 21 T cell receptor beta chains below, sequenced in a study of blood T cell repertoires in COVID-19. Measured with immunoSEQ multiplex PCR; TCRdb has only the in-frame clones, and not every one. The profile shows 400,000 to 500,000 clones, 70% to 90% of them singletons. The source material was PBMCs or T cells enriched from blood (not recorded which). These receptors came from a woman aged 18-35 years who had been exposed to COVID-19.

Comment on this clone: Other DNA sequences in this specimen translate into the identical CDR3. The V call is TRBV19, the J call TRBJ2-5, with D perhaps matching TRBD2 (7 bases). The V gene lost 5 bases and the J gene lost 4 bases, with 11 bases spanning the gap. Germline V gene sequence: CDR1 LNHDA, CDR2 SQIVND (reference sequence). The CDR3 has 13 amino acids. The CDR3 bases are TGTGCCAGTAGTGCCGGGGGGCGAGAGACCCAGTACTTC. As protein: CASSAGGRETQYF.

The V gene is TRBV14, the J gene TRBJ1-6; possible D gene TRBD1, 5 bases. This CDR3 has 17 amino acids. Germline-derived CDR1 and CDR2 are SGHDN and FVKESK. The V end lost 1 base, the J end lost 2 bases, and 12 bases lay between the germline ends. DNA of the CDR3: TGTGCCAGCAGCCAAGCGGGGGGGGGTGCCTATAATTCACCCCTCCACTTT. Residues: CASSQAGGGAYNSPLHF.

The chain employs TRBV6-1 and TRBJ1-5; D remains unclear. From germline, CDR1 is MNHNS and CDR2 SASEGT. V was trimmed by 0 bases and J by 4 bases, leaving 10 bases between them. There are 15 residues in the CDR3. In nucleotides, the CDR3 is TGTGCCAGCAGTGAAGCGCGACACCCAAATCAGCCCCAGCATTTT. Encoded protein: CASSEARHPNQPQHF.

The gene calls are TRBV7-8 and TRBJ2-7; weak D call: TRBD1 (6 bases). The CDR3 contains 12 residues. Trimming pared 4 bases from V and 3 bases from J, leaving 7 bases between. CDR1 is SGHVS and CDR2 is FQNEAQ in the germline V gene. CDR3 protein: CASSYRDYEQYF. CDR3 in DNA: TGTGCCAGCAGCTACAGGGACTACGAGCAGTACTTC.

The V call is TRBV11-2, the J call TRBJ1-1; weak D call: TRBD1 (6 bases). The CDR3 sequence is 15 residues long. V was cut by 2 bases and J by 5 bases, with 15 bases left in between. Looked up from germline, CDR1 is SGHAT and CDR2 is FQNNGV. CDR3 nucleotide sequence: TGTGCCAGCAGCTTATACCCACAGGGAATAACTGAAGCTTTCTTT. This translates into CASSLYPQGITEAFF.

CDR3 in amino acids: CASSSVDEGYTF. The CDR3 region has the DNA TGTGCCAGCAGTTCCGTTGATGAGGGCTACACCTTC. The V and J genes are TRBV28 and TRBJ1-2; D not resolved. Germline CDR1 MDHEN, CDR2 SYDVKM. This CDR3 contains 12 residues. Trimming took 4 bases from V and 8 from J, leaving 11 bases between them.

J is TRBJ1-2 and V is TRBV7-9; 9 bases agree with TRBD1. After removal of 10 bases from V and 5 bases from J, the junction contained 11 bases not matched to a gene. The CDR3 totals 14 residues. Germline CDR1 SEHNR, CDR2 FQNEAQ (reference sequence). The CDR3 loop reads CATVPGQGSYGYTF. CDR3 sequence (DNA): TGTGCCACCGTCCCGGGACAGGGAAGTTATGGCTACACCTTC. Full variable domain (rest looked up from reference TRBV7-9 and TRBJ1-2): DTGVSQNPRHKITKRGQNVTFRCDPISEHNRLYWYRQTLGQGPEFLTYFQNEAQLEKSRLLSDRFSAERPKGSFSTLEIQRTEQGDSAMYLCATVPGQGSYGYTFGSGTRLTVV.

CDR3 DNA: TGCGCCAGCAGTCAACCCCTGCAGGGCAGCTACGAGCAGTACTTC. Its translation is CASSQPLQGSYEQYF. The genes are TRBV23-1 and TRBJ2-7, with TRBD1 as a possible D gene (5 bases). TRBV23-1 is an ORF; its function is uncertain. The V gene lost 2 bases and the J gene lost 3 bases, with 14 bases spanning the gap. The length of the CDR3 is 15 residues.

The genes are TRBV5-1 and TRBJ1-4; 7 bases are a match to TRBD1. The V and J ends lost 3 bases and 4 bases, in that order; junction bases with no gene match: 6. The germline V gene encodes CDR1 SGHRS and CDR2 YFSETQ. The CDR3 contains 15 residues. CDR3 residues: CASSSTGTVNEKLFF. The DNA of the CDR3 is TGCGCCAGCAGCTCTACCGGGACAGTTAATGAAAAACTGTTTTTT. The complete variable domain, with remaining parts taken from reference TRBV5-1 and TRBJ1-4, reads KAGVTQTPRYLIKTRGQQVTLSCSPISGHRSVSWYQQTPGQGLQFLFEYFSETQRNKGNFPGRFSGRQFSNSRSEMNVSTLELGDSALYLCASSSTGTVNEKLFFGSGTQLSVL.

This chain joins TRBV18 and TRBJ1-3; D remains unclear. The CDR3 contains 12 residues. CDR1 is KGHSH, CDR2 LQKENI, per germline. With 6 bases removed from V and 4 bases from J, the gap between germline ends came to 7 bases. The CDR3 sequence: CASSEAGNTIYF. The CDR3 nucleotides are TGTGCCAGCTCGGAGGCGGGAAACACCATATATTTT.

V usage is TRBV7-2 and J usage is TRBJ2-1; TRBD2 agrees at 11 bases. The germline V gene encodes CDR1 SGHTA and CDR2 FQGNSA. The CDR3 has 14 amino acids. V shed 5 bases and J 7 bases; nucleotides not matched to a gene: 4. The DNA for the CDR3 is TGTGCCAGCAGCCCCGGACTAGCGGGTAATGAGCAGTTCTTC. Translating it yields CASSPGLAGNEQFF.

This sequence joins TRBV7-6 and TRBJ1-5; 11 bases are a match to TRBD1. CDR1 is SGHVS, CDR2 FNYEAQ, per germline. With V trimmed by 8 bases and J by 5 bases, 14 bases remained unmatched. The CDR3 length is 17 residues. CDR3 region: CASALLPGQGGDQPQHF. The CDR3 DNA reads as TGTGCCAGCGCACTTTTACCGGGACAGGGGGGGGATCAGCCCCAGCATTTT.

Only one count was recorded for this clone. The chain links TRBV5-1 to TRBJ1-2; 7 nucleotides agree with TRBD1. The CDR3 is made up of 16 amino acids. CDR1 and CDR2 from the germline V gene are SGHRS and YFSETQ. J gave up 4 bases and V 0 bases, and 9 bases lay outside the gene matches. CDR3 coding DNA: TGCGCCAGCAGCTTGGTAGGGACAGACTTCACCTATGGCTACACCTTC. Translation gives CASSLVGTDFTYGYTF.

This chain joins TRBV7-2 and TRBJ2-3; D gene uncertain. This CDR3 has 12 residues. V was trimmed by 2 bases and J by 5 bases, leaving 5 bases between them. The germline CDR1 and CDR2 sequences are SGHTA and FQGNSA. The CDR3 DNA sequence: TGTGCCAGCAGCTTAACTGTAGATACGCAGTATTTT. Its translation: CASSLTVDTQYF.

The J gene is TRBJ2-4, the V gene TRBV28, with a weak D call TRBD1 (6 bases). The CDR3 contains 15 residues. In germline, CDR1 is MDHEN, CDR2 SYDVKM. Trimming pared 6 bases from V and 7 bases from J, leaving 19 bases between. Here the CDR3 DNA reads TGTGCCAGCAGCCCAAAGGACAGCCCGAGGAACATTCAGTACTTC. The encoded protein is CASSPKDSPRNIQYF.

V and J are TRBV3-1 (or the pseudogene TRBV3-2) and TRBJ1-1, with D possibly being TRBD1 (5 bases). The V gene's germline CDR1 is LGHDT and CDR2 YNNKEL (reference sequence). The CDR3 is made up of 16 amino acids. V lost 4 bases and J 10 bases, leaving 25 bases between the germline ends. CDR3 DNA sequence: TGTGCCAGCAGCCGGCTTCGTTTCGGGGGACGCTCCGGAGCTTTCTTT. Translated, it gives CASSRLRFGGRSGAFF.

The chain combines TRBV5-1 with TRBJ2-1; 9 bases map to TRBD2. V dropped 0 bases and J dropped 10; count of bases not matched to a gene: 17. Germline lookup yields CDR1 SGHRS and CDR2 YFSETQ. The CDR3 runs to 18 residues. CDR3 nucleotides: TGCGCCAGCAGCTTGGTGGGCGGGGGGGGCGGAGTGATCTCCGAGCAGTTCTTC. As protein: CASSLVGGGGGVISEQFF.

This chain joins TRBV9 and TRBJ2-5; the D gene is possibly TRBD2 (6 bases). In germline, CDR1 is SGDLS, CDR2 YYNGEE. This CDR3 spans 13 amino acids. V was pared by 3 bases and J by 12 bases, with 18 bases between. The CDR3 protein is CASSARGSGSEYF. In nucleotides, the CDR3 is TGTGCCAGCAGCGCCCGGGGGTCGGGGTCCGAGTACTTC.

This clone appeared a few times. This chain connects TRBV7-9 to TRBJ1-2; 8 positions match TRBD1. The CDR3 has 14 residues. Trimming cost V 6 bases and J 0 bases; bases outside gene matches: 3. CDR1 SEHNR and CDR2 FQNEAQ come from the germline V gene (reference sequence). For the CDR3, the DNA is TGTGCCAGCAGTTACAGGGGGTCTAACTATGGCTACACCTTC. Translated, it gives CASSYRGSNYGYTF.

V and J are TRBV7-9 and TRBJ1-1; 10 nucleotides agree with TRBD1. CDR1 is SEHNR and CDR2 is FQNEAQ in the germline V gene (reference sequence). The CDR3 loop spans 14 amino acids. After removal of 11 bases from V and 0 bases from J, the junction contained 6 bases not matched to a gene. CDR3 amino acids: CAGDRGSMNTEAFF. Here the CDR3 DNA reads TGTGCCGGGGACAGGGGATCCATGAACACTGAAGCTTTCTTT. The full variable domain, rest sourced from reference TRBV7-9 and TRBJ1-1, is DTGVSQNPRHKITKRGQNVTFRCDPISEHNRLYWYRQTLGQGPEFLTYFQNEAQLEKSRLLSDRFSAERPKGSFSTLEIQRTEQGDSAMYLCAGDRGSMNTEAFFGQGTRLTVV.

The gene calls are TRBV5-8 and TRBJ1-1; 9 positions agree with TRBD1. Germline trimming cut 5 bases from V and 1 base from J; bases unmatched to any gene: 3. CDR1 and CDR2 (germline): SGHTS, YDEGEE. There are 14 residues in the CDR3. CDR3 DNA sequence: TGTGCCAGCAGAACGGGACAGGGGAACACTGAAGCTTTCTTT. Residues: CASRTGQGNTEAFF. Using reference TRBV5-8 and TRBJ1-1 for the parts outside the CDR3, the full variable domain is EAGVTQSPTHLIKTRGQQATLRCSPISGHTSVYWYQQALGLGLQFLLWYDEGEERNRGNFPPRFSGRQFPNYSSELNVNALELEDSALYLCASRTGQGNTEAFFGQGTRLTVV.